The clone carrying this T cell receptor (beta chain) occurred many times. Its antigen is undetermined. The sample is drawn from a study of CD8 T cells in ankylosing spondylitis. Study results and limitations: A TCR beta motif made of eight highly homologous variants seemed typical of ankylosing spondylitis blood. Peripheral blood held disease-linked clones only at relatively low frequency, and these were CD8+. Significant enrichment of disease-linked clones was reportedly seen in matched ankylosing spondylitis synovial fluid.

J gave up 3 bases and V 4 bases, and 5 bases lay outside the gene matches. The CDR3 has 15 amino acids. Germline assignment: CDR1 SGHTA and CDR2 FQGNSA. Generation of TCR beta libraries employed quantitative 5'-RACE incorporating molecular barcodes. TCRdb independently ran MiXCR on the 5' RACE reads; one entry per CDR3 protein. The table has roughly 450,000 distinct CDR3 sequences, 25% to 30% seen once. Material for sequencing was blood, either unsorted or a sorted T cell fraction (not recorded which). The rearrangement uses TRBV7-2 and TRBJ2-1; 8 bases align to TRBD2. The TCR originated in a male donor with ankylosing spondylitis. CDR3 amino acids: CASSSGGGNYNEQFF. The CDR3 nucleotides are TGTGCCAGCAGCTCCGGGGGGGGGAACTACAATGAGCAGTTCTTC. The whole variable domain, remainder taken from reference TRBV7-2 and TRBJ2-1, is GAGVSQSPSNKVTEKGKDVELRCDPISGHTALYWYRQSLGQGLEFLIYFQGNSAPDKSGLPSDRFSAERTGGSVSTLTIQRTQQEDSAVYLCASSSGGGNYNEQFFGPGTRLTVL.